The T cell receptor (beta chain) described here comes from a study of blood T cell repertoires in COVID-19. TCRdb keeps only in-frame clones here, not all; method: immunoSEQ multiplex PCR. This repertoire shows a few hundred thousand clones, about 87% found once; its top ten account for approximately 1.7%. The TCR sequence derives from a man aged 65 to 79 with acute or convalescent COVID-19. The specimen was peripheral blood.

The CDR3 spells CASSLRVREKLFF. CDR3 DNA: TGTGCCAGCAGTTTGAGGGTACGAGAAAAACTGTTTTTT. This chain uses TRBV28 with TRBJ1-4; D ambiguous. The germline CDR1 and CDR2 sequences are MDHEN and SYDVKM. There are 13 residues in the CDR3. The germline V and J ends were trimmed by 3 bases and 8 bases, with 10 bases remaining between them.